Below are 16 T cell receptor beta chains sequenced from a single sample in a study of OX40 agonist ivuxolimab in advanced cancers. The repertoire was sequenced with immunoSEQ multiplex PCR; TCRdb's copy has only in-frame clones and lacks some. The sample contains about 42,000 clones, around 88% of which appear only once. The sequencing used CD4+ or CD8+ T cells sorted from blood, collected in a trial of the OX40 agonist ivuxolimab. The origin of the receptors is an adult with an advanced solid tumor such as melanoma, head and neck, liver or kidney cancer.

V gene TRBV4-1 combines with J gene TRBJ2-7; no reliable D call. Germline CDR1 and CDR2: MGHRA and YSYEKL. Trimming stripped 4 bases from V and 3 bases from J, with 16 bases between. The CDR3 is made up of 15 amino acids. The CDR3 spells CASSLYRTECYEQYV. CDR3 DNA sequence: TGCGCCAGCAGCCTATATCGGACGGAGTGCTACGAGCAGTACGTC.

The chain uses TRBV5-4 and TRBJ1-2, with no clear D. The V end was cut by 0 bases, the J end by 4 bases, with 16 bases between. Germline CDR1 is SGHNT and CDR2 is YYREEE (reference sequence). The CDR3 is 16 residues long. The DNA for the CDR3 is TGTGCCAGCAGCTTGGGCGGGCAGGTACCGGGCTATGGCTACACCTTC. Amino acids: CASSLGGQVPGYGYTF.

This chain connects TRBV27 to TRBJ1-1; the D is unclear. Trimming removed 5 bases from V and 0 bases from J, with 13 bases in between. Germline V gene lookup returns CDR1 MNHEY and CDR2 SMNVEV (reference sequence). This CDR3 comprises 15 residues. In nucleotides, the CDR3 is TGTGCCAGCAGTCTTGGAGGGCAGATGAACACTGAAGCTTTCTTT. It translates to CASSLGGQMNTEAFF.

This chain's CDR3 is CAARPFWTEANYGYTF. The CDR3 DNA is TGTGCCGCTCGGCCCTTTTGGACAGAAGCTAACTATGGCTACACCTTC. This sequence joins TRBV28 and TRBJ1-2, with D perhaps TRBD1 (6 bases). The CDR3 consists of 16 residues. Germline V gene data show CDR1 as MDHEN and CDR2 as SYDVKM. Trimming took 11 bases from V and 0 from J, leaving 22 bases between them.

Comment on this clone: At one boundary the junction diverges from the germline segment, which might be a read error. DNA for the CDR3: TGTGTCAGCACGGGACTAGTGATCCATGAGCAGTTCTTC. Its protein is CVSTGLVIHEQFF. This chain connects TRBV2 to TRBJ2-1; 8 bases are shared with TRBD2. Germline-derived CDR1 and CDR2 are SNHLY and FYNNEI. The CDR3 has 13 amino acids.

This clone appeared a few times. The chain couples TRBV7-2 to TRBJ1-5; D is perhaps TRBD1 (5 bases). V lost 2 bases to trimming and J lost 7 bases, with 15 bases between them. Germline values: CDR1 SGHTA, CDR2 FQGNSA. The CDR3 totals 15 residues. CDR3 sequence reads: CASSLTSSGWQPQHF. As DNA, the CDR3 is TGTGCCAGCAGCTTAACTTCATCAGGGTGGCAGCCCCAGCATTTT.

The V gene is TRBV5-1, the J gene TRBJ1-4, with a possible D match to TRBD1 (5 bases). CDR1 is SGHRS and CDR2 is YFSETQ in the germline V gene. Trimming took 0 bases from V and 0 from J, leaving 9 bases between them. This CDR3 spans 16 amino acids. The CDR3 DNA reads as TGCGCCAGCAGCTTGGCAGGGACTGCAACTAATGAAAAACTGTTTTTT. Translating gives CASSLAGTATNEKLFF.

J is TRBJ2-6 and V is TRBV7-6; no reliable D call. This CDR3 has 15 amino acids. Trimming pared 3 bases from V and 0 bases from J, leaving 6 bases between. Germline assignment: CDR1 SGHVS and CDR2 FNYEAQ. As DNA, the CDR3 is TGTGCCAGCAGCTTCCGCTCCTCTGGGGCCAACGTCCTGACTTTC. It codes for CASSFRSSGANVLTF.

The CDR3 DNA sequence: TGTGCCAGCAGCTCTGACAGGGGAAATCAGCCCCAGCATTTT. Translated: CASSSDRGNQPQHF. The chain is built from TRBV7-2 and TRBJ1-5; TRBD1 aligns across 8 bases. Germline V gives CDR1 SGHTA, CDR2 FQGNSA. The CDR3 is 14 residues long. The junction had 3 bases not matched to a gene; V was cut back by 4 bases and J by 4 bases.

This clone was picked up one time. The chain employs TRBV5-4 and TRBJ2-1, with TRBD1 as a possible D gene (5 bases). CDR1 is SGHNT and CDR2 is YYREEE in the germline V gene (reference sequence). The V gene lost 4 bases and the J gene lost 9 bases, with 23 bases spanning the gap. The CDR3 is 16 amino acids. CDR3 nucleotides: TGTGCCAGCAGCCCTGGGGTGGGCGACAGTTGGGTTGAGCAGTTCTTC. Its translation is CASSPGVGDSWVEQFF.

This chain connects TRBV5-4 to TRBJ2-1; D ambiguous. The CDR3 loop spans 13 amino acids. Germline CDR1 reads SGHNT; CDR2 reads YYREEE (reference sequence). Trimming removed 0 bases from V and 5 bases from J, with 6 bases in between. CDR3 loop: CASSLVPHNEQFF. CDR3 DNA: TGTGCCAGCAGCTTGGTACCCCACAATGAGCAGTTCTTC.

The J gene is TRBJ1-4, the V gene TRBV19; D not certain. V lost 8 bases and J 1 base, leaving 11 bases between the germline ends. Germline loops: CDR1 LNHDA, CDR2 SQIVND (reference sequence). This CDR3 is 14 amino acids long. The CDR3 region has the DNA TGTGCCAGTTTTGGACCAGTAACTAATGAAAAACTGTTTTTT. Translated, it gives CASFGPVTNEKLFF.

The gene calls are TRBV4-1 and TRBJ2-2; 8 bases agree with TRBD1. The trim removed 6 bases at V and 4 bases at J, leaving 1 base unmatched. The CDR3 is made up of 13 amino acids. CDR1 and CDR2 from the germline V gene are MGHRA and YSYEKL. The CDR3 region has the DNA TGCGCCAGCAGAGACAGGGGCACCGGGGAGCTGTTTTTT. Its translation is CASRDRGTGELFF.

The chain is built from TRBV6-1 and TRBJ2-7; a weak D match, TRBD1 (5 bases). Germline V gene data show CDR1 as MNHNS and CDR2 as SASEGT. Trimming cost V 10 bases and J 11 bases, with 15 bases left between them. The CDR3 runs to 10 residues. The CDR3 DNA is TGTGCCACTGGGGCTGAGCAGGAGTACTTC. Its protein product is CATGAEQEYF.

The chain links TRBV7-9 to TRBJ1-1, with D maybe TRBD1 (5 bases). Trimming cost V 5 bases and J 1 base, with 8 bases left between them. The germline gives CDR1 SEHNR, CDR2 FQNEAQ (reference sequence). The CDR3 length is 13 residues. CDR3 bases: TGTGCCAGCAGCGCGGGGCCGAACACTGAAGCTTTCTTT. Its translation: CASSAGPNTEAFF.

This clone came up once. CDR3 DNA sequence: TGTGCCAGCAGTTACGGAAGGGACGGAAACACCATATATTTT. Its translation: CASSYGRDGNTIYF. The chain links TRBV6-5 to TRBJ1-3, with D maybe TRBD1 (5 bases). V was pared by 2 bases and J by 4 bases, with 9 bases between. The CDR3 has 14 amino acids. Germline V gene lookup returns CDR1 MNHEY and CDR2 SVGAGI.